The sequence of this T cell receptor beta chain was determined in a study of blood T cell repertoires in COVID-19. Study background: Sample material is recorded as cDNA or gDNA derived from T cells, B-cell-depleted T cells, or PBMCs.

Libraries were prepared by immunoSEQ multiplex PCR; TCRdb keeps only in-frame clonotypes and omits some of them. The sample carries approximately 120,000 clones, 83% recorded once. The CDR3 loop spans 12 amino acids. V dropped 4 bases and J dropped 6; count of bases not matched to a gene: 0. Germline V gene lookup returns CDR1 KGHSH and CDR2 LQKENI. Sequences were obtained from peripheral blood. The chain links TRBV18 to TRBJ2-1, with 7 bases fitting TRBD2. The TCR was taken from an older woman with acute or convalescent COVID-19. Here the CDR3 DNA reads TGTGCCAGCTCACGGGGGGGCAATGAGCAGTTCTTC. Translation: CASSRGGNEQFF.